This record looks at one T cell receptor beta chain sequence and its context. Its antigen is still unknown. No base-level quality is on record; no much larger clone is a single base apart. The library was produced with the immunoSEQ multiplex PCR assay. TCRdb provides this immuneACCESS table in a form limited to in-frame rearrangements. Some clones are lacking; in checked studies, under half of them reflect an unresolved V gene, and why the rest are absent is not known. The sample contains fewer than 200,000 clones, around 94% of them found a single time. The ten largest clones take up 1.4% of the sample. The source of the sample is a study of control samples from healthy donors and cancer patients (dated by TCRdb to the early 2020s). This TCR derives from a man aged 25-45 years in good health. The source material was blood.

CDR3 region: CAVGQGANSPLHF. The sequence in DNA is TGTGCCGTCGGACAGGGGGCCAATTCACCCCTCCACTTT. The chain uses TRBV7-8 and TRBJ1-6, with 11 middle bases fitting TRBD1. CDR1 and CDR2 were assigned from the germline V gene as SGHVS and FQNEAQ. Measured from the cysteine to the phenylalanine, the CDR3 is 13 residues long. The read is trimmed to its CDR3 DNA, 39 bases read in frame from base 1. The junction shows trimming of 11 bases on V and 7 bases on J, and the gene matches do not reach 4 bases of it.